The T cell receptor beta chain under discussion was sequenced for a study of blood T cell repertoires in COVID-19. The wider study: Sample material is recorded as cDNA or gDNA derived from T cells, B-cell-depleted T cells, or PBMCs.

Trimming removed 4 bases from V and 6 bases from J; junction bases left unmatched: 6. Germline V gene lookup returns CDR1 SGHRS and CDR2 YFSETQ. This CDR3 is 14 amino acids long. The repertoire was sequenced with immunoSEQ multiplex PCR; TCRdb's copy has only in-frame clones and lacks some. Among 150,000 to 200,000 clones listed, 81% were seen once. The specimen sequenced was peripheral blood. The V gene is TRBV5-1, the J gene TRBJ2-1; 8 nucleotides align to TRBD1. This clonotype was obtained from a woman of 80 years or more with COVID-19, enrolled during active disease. The CDR3 region is CASSEQGGGNEQFF. CDR3 DNA: TGCGCCAGCAGCGAACAGGGGGGAGGCAATGAGCAGTTCTTC.